This T cell receptor beta chain is drawn from a study of blood T cell repertoires in COVID-19. Across the study: Samples of COVID-19 (acute and convalescent) were obtained from the United States, Italy and Spain. T cells, B-cell-depleted T cells, or PBMCs provided the cDNA or gDNA that served as material.

V lost 0 bases and J 1 base, leaving 10 bases between the germline ends. Germline V lookup: CDR1 SGHVS, CDR2 FNYEAQ. The CDR3 has 16 amino acids. In the study's own analysis: It was from reference gene primer amplification that nucleated cell counts were estimated. The table came from immunoSEQ multiplex PCR; TCRdb's copy has only in-frame clones and leaves some out. V and J calls and clone size come straight from that table; D and trimming were deduced from the DNA. The sample consists of 55,000 to 70,000 clones, about 80% of them appearing once. This clone occurred a few times. The sequenced material came from peripheral blood. V usage is TRBV7-6 and J usage is TRBJ2-1; possible D gene TRBD2, 6 bases. This TCR came from a human donor in a cohort sampled during active COVID-19. CDR3 in DNA: TGTGCCAGCAGCTTAGCAGGTCTAGCGTCCTACAATGAGCAGTTCTTC. Protein: CASSLAGLASYNEQFF.